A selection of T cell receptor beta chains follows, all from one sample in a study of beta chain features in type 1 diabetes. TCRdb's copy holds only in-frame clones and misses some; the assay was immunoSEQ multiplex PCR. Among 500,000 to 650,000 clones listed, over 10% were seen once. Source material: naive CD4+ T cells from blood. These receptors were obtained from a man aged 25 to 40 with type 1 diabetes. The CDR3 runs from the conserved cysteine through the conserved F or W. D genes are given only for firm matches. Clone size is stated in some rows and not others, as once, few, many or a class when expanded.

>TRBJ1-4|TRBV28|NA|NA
TGTGCCAGCACCACCGGTCAAAAACTGTTTTTT
CASTTGQKLFF
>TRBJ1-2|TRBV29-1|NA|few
TGCAGCGCCCGCATTCGAGACTATGGCTACACCTTC
CSARIRDYGYTF
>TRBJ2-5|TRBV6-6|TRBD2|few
TGTGCCAGCAGTTCGGGACTAGCGGGGATGGAGACCCAGTACTTC
CASSSGLAGMETQYF
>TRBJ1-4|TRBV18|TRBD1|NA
TGTGCCAGCTCACCACAGGGGGCCAGAGAAAAACTGTTTTTT
CASSPQGAREKLFF
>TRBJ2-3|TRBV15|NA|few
TGTGCCACCAGCAGAGGGTCCTCACTAGGGGCCCCAGATACGCAGTATTTT
CATSRGSSLGAPDTQYF
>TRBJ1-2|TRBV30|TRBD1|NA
TGTGCCTGGGCGCCGGGACAGTCTAACTATGGCTACACCTTC
CAWAPGQSNYGYTF
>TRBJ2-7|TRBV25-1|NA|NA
TGTGCCAGCAGTGCCTCCTTCTTACAGGGTTCCTACGAGCAGTACTTC
CASSASFLQGSYEQYF
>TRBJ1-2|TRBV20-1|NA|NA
TGCAGTGCCGAGGGGAGCTATGGCTACACCTTC
CSAEGSYGYTF
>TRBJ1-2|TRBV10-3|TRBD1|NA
TGTGCCATCAGTGAAAAGACAGGGGAATATGGCTACACCTTC
CAISEKTGEYGYTF
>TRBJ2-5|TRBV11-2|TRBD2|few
TGTGCCAGCAGCGCGGGACTAGCGGAACAAGAGACCCAGTACTTC
CASSAGLAEQETQYF
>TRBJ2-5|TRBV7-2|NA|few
TGTGCCAGCGCGGCTCGGGTAGAAGAGACCCAGTACTTC
CASAARVEETQYF
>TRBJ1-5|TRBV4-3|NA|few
TGCGCCAGCAGCCAAGACCAGGGGAATCAGCCCCAGCATTTT
CASSQDQGNQPQHF
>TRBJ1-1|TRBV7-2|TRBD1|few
TGTGCCAGCAGCTTAGAAACAGGGGGCAGGAGTGCGGCTTTCTTT
CASSLETGGRSAAFF